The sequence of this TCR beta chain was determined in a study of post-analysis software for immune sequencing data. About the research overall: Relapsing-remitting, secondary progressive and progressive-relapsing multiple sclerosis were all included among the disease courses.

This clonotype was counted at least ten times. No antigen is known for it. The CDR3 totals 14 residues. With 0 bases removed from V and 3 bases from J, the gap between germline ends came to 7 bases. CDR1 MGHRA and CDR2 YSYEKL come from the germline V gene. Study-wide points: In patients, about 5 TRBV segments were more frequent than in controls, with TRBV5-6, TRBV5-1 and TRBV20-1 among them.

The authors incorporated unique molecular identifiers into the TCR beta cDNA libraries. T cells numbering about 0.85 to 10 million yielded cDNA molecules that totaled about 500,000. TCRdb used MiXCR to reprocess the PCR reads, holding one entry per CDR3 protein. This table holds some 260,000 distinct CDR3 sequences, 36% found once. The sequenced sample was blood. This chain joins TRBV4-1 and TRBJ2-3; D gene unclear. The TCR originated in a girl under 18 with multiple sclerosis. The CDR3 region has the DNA TGCGCCAGCAGCCAAGAAGGCAAGACAGATACGCAGTATTTT. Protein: CASSQEGKTDTQYF.